This T cell receptor (beta chain) emerged from a study of chemoradiotherapy in HPV16-positive cancers. The CDR3 is made up of 13 amino acids. Germline V gene sequence: CDR1 SGHNT, CDR2 YYREEE (reference sequence). Trimming took off 4 bases at V and 8 bases at J, with 10 bases between the two ends. The repertoire was sequenced with immunoSEQ multiplex PCR; TCRdb's copy has only in-frame clones and lacks some. The sample contains roughly 15,000 clones, just under 80% of which appear only once. This TCR derives from a human donor with HPV-associated anogenital cancer. The genes are TRBV5-4 and TRBJ1-6; D is ambiguous. Sample collection occurred from a patient who underwent chemoradiotherapy. CDR3 DNA sequence: TGTGCCAGCAGCCCTGACCGGGATTCACCCCTCCACTTT. Its protein product is CASSPDRDSPLHF. Full variable domain (missing parts from reference TRBV5-4 and TRBJ1-6): ETGVTQSPTHLIKTRGQQVTLRCSSQSGHNTVSWYQQALGQGPQFIFQYYREEENGRGNFPPRFSGLQFPNYSSELNVNALELDDSALYLCASSPDRDSPLHFGNGTRLTVT.